Listed below are T cell receptor beta chains from one sample, sequenced in a study of metastatic and nonmetastatic thyroid tumors. TCRdb reassembled clones from the PCR reads with MiXCR. The data hold tens of thousands of clones, with 25% to 35% observed a single time. Specimen: blood. The receptors were sampled from a female donor with papillary thyroid cancer or a benign thyroid nodule (not recorded which). Some clones in this sample may be carry-over from other donors' samples. Each CDR3 is given with its conserved first and last residue. D genes are given only for firm matches. Not every row has a clone size; where given, it reads once, few, many or a size class.

d_call	v_call	clone_size	j_call	cdr3_aa	cdr3_nt
TRBD1	TRBV19	few	TRBJ2-3	CASSSRDRSTDTQYF	TGTGCCAGTAGTAGCCGGGACAGAAGTACAGATACGCAGTATTTT
NA	TRBV10-1	many	TRBJ2-2	CASSEGQSGRGELFF	TGCGCCAGCAGTGAAGGACAGTCTGGACGCGGGGAGCTGTTTTTT
TRBD1	TRBV7-3	few	TRBJ2-7	CASSLDRVQYF	TGTGCCAGCAGCTTAGACAGGGTGCAGTACTTC
NA	TRBV5-1	few	TRBJ1-4	CASRADGEKLFF	TGCGCCAGCAGGGCCGACGGGGAAAAACTGTTTTTT
NA	TRBV28	few	TRBJ2-1	CASNTGRSYNEQFF	TGTGCCAGCAATACGGGACGCTCCTACAATGAGCAGTTCTTC
NA	TRBV11-2	many	TRBJ1-1	CASSLDPGNTEAFF	TGTGCCAGCAGCTTGGATCCAGGAAACACTGAAGCTTTCTTT
TRBD1	TRBV6-5	few	TRBJ2-3	CASSETGIGKDTQYF	TGCGCCAGCAGTGAGACAGGGATCGGGAAAGATACGCAGTATTTT
NA	TRBV6-2/TRBV6-3	medium-sized	TRBJ2-7	CASRLTLAVDEQYF	TGTGCCAGCAGATTGACTCTGGCGGTGGACGAGCAGTACTTC
NA	TRBV6-4	few	TRBJ2-3	CASSEGGGTDTQYF	TGTGCCAGCAGTGAGGGAGGTGGCACAGATACGCAGTATTTT
NA	TRBV9	NA	TRBJ1-3	CASSVGGGDGTIYF	TGTGCCAGCAGCGTAGGAGGGGGGGATGGCACCATATATTTT
NA	TRBV5-1	NA	TRBJ1-2	CARRAGQGKVYNYGYTF	TGCGCCAGGAGGGCCGGGCAGGGAAAAGTATATAACTATGGCTACACCTTC
NA	TRBV2	few	TRBJ1-5	CASSETAQPQHF	TGTGCCAGCAGTGAGACAGCTCAGCCCCAGCATTTT
NA	TRBV28	few	TRBJ1-2	CASSLLRGGKGYGYTF	TGTGCCAGCAGTCTCTTACGGGGGGGTAAAGGGTATGGCTACACCTTC